What follows are 14 T cell receptor beta chains derived from one specimen sequenced in a study of tumor-infiltrating lymphocytes in primary liver carcinoma (dated by TCRdb to 2016 to 2017). Sequenced using an Illumina HiSeq 2500. Starting from around 500 ng total RNA, TCRbeta-specific cDNA was produced by reverse transcription with a constant-region primer and ProtoScript II reverse transcriptase. The TCRbeta libraries were prepared through three rounds of nested multiplex PCR following a slightly modified ARM-PCR procedure. Each of the first two PCR rounds ran for approximately 10 cycles and used multiplex TRBV1-TRBV30 forward primers together with a Cbeta reverse primer. TCRdb itself trimmed the public reads at Q25 with fastp, ran MiXCR and retained productive beta chains. For every CDR3 protein sequence, its rows merge into one entry that carries the most common genes and DNA. The sample table contains around 40,000 distinct CDR3 sequences; only one count was recorded for around 70% of them. Of the sample, roughly 19% falls within the top ten clones.

Total RNA and DNA were co-extracted from around 20-30 mg of bulk tissue with the AllPrep DNA/RNA mini kit, without cell sorting. The sequenced material came from liver tumor tissue from sampling region 2. The cell subset or site label, as the study defines it: tumor region T2, inferior pole. The origin of the receptors is a man in his forties with primary liver carcinoma and hepatitis B virus infection.

As to this clonotype: The germline gene is not matched at one end of the junction; a read error may be the cause. The chain couples TRBV29-1 to TRBJ2-2; tentative D call: TRBD2 (5 bases). Germline V gives CDR1 SQVTM, CDR2 ANQGSEA. This CDR3 region has 11 residues. The CDR3 protein is CSVGLAGELSF. The DNA of the CDR3 is TGCAGCGTTGGACTCGCCGGGGAGCTGTCTTTT.

This clonotype showed up many times. This chain links TRBV6-5 with TRBJ2-2; 7 bases align to TRBD2. J lost 3 bases, V lost 6 bases, and 13 bases had no gene match. Germline lookup yields CDR1 MNHEY and CDR2 SVGAGI. The CDR3 is 17 amino acids. The CDR3 DNA sequence: TGTGCCAGCAGCGCGGCGGGAGCGGGTCCCCACACCGGGGAGCTGTTTTTT. This codes for CASSAAGAGPHTGELFF.

This clonotype was observed at least ten times. J is TRBJ2-5 and V is TRBV7-8, with a tentative D call TRBD1 (6 bases). Between the trimmed V and J ends, which lost 7 bases and 1 base, there was a span of 13 bases. Germline loops: CDR1 SGHVS, CDR2 FQNEAQ. This CDR3 contains 14 residues. CDR3: CASKQGTTQETQYF. CDR3 nucleotide sequence: TGTGCCAGCAAGCAAGGGACAACCCAAGAGACCCAGTACTTC.

This clonotype occurred once. This chain joins TRBV4-1 and TRBJ2-3; D gene ambiguous. Germline V CDR1 and CDR2: MGHRA, YSYEKL. Trimming cost V 0 bases and J 12 bases, with 19 bases left between them. The CDR3 covers 15 residues. As DNA, the CDR3 is TGCGCCAGCAGCCAAGATCAGAGTGGATGGGATATCCAGTATTTT. Translating gives CASSQDQSGWDIQYF.

On this clonotype itself: Since no conserved phenylalanine or tryptophan closes the CDR3, a read error is the likely cause. This chain joins TRBV6-5 and TRBJ1-2, with no clear D. The CDR3 has 15 amino acids. V lost 6 bases and J lost 0, with 14 bases in between. Germline V lookup: CDR1 MNHEY, CDR2 SVGAGI. CDR3 sequence reads: CASSPKGTANYGYTI. The CDR3 DNA sequence: TGTGCCAGCAGCCCAAAGGGAACCGCTAACTATGGCTACACCATC.

Details on this clonotype: At one end the junction does not follow the germline gene, possibly because of a read error. The CDR3 reads CAISESTGPLAYGYTF. DNA for the CDR3: TGTGCCATCAGTGAGTCAACAGGGCCCTTAGCCTATGGCTACACATTC. The genes are TRBV10-3 and TRBJ1-2, with D tentatively TRBD1 (6 bases). CDR3 length: 16 amino acids. CDR1 ENHRY and CDR2 SYGVKD come from the germline V gene.

Notes on this clonotype: This could be a read error, since a much larger clone is one nucleotide away. CDR3 coding DNA: TGTCCCAGCAAGTGGGACAGGGCTTACTACGAGCAGTACTTC. This sequence encodes CPSKWDRAYYEQYF. The chain is built from TRBV2 and TRBJ2-7; 9 nucleotides line up with TRBD1. The length of the CDR3 is 14 residues. The V gene's germline CDR1 is SNHLY and CDR2 FYNNEI.

As concerns this clonotype: Germline is not matched at one junction end, which may reflect a read error. This chain joins TRBV4-1 and TRBJ2-5; D gene ambiguous. CDR3 length: 14 amino acids. The V gene's germline CDR1 is MGHRA and CDR2 YSYEKL. Here the CDR3 DNA reads TGCGTCAGCAGCCACAACAAGGTACAAGAGACCCAGTACTTT. Encoded protein: CVSSHNKVQETQYF.

This clonotype was counted only a few times. The chain couples TRBV7-3 to TRBJ2-2; 8 nucleotides line up with TRBD2. Germline CDR1 SGHTA, CDR2 FQGTGA. The junction had 5 bases not matched to a gene; V was cut back by 0 bases and J by 5 bases. This CDR3 spans 16 amino acids. CDR3 sequence: CASSLTVAGRTGELFF. The CDR3 DNA follows: TGTGCCAGCAGCTTAACTGTAGCGGGACGGACCGGGGAGCTGTTTTTT.

On this clonotype: Germline and junction disagree at one end, which may indicate a read error. CDR3 protein: CASSVDPGETTTDTQYF. The CDR3 nucleotides read TGTGCCAGCAGCGTAGATCCAGGGGAGACTACCACAGATACGCAGTATTTT. The chain has TRBV11-2 and TRBJ2-3, with D perhaps matching TRBD1 (6 bases). The CDR3 spans 17 residues. Per germline, CDR1 SGHAT and CDR2 FQNNGV.

On this clonotype itself: One end of the junction is discordant with germline, which a read error may explain. The CDR3 DNA is TGTGCCACCAGTTTACTACAAGAGACGCAGTACTTC. It encodes CATSLLQETQYF. V gene TRBV12-3 or TRBV12-4 combines with J gene TRBJ2-5, with unresolved D. This CDR3 spans 12 amino acids.

As concerns this clonotype: The junction does not match germline at one end; this may be a read error. The V and J genes are TRBV11-2 and TRBJ2-1; 13 bases fit TRBD2. The germline V gene encodes CDR1 SGHAT and CDR2 FQNNGV. This CDR3 has 15 residues. The CDR3 protein is CTSSPGLAGPNELFF. Here the CDR3 DNA reads TGTACCAGCAGCCCGGGACTAGCGGGGCCCAATGAGCTGTTCTTC.

The CDR3 DNA sequence: TGTGCCAGCGGCCTGACACTAGCGGGATGGCTCGAGCAGTACTTC. Residues: CASGLTLAGWLEQYF. This sequence joins TRBV5-5 and TRBJ2-7; 10 bases map to TRBD2. Germline CDR1 reads SGHKS; CDR2 reads YYEKEE (reference sequence). With V trimmed by 7 bases and J by 6 bases, 13 bases remained unmatched. This CDR3 has 15 residues.

This clonotype was seen a few times. This chain uses TRBV2 with TRBJ2-1, with 8 bases that match TRBD2. Germline V gives CDR1 SNHLY, CDR2 FYNNEI. The CDR3 has 18 residues. With V trimmed by 2 bases and J by 6 bases, 15 bases remained unmatched. In DNA, the CDR3 is TGTGCCAGCAGTGAAACAACGGGAGGGCCCTCGGACATCAATGAGCAGTTCTTC. Its protein product is CASSETTGGPSDINEQFF.